This TCR beta chain emerged from a study of regulatory T cells in long-lasting Graves disease. Study observations and caveats: Examination was confined to peripheral blood, excluding thyroid tissue. Persistent disease exhibited a predilection for TRBV28, TRBJ1-2 and TRBJ2-5.

Time point specified: newly diagnosed GD, antithyroid drugs for less than 3 months. The TCR library was made from RNA extracted from PBMCs. Patients of an endocrinology department in Xi'an, China, were included. Concerning this clonotype: Its antigen is as yet unknown.

With iRepertoire HTBI primers and Arm-PCR of CDR3 regions, TCR beta libraries were built. How the authors handled the data: Throughout the samples, researchers identified 60 to 70 TRBV and 13 to 15 TRBJ segments. Using its own MiXCR run on the multiplex PCR reads, TCRdb lists one record per CDR3 protein. These V and J calls are TCRdb output, not the study's own analysis. The sample has around 400,000 distinct CDR3 sequences; around a sixth are singletons. Germline V gives CDR1 MNHEY, CDR2 SMNVEV (reference sequence). The CDR3 contains 16 residues. The V gene end was trimmed by 3 bases and the J gene end by 9 bases; junction bases not matched to a gene: 12.

This clonotype was obtained from a female donor with Graves disease. This sample comprised peripheral blood mononuclear cells (PBMCs), obtained at new diagnosis, from a patient treated with antithyroid drugs. The J gene is TRBJ2-1, the V gene TRBV27; 9 positions match TRBD2. This CDR3 is CASSFPTGTSRPEQFF. The CDR3 nucleotides are TGTGCCAGCAGTTTCCCGACCGGGACTAGCCGTCCTGAGCAGTTCTTC.